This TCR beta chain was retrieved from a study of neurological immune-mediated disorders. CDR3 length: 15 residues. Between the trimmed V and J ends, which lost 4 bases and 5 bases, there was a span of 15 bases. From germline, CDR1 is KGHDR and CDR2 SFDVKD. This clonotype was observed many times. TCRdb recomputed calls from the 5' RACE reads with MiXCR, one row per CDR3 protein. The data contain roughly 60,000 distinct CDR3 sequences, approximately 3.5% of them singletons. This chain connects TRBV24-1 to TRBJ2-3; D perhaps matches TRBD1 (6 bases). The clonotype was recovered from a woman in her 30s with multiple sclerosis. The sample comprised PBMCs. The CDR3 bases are TGTGCCACCAGTGACTCCGGACAGTCTCGAGATACGCAGTATTTT. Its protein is CATSDSGQSRDTQYF.